The present T cell receptor (beta chain) was sequenced within a study of T cells after yellow fever vaccination. Study findings and constraints: Detected again after the booster were most primary-vaccination clones, at 95% to 98% CD4 and more than 70% CD8.

Production of TCR cDNA was by 5'RACE template switching, which also added a universal primer site and UMIs. Using its own MiXCR run on the 5' RACE reads, TCRdb lists one record per CDR3 protein. The sample holds 200,000 to 300,000 distinct CDR3 sequences; approximately 13% are singletons and the top ten take approximately 0.49%. A remark on this clonotype: Its specificity is not known.

The source is a man aged 30 to 45 who received the YFV17D yellow fever vaccine. The starting material was CD4+ T cells sorted from PBMCs, obtained 45 days after the yellow fever booster vaccination.

The CDR3 region has the DNA TGCAGTGCTCGTACGGTAGCGGAGACCAACTGGGAGACCCAGTACTTC. Translating it yields CSARTVAETNWETQYF. The rearrangement joins TRBV20-1 to TRBJ2-5; tentative D call: TRBD2 (6 bases). CDR3 length: 16 residues. The germline V and J ends were trimmed by 5 bases and 5 bases, with 24 bases remaining between them. From germline, CDR1 is DFQATT and CDR2 SNEGSKA (reference sequence).